This T cell receptor beta chain was identified in a study of CD8+ T cells in alopecia areata. Lesional scalp tissue (obtained by punch biopsy) and peripheral blood were collected from alopecia areata patients. Reverse transcription of extracted RNA yielded cDNA, which provided the sequencing template. The table came from immunoSEQ multiplex PCR; TCRdb's copy has only in-frame clones and leaves some out. Counted here are over 150,000 clones, 50% to 75% occurring once; the ten biggest clones make up over 12%. The germline gives CDR1 SQVTM, CDR2 ANQGSEA. The junction had 3 bases not matched to a gene; V was cut back by 3 bases and J by 3 bases. The CDR3 is 13 residues long.

The chain uses TRBV29-1 and TRBJ2-5; 8 bases are shared with TRBD1. This clonotype was obtained from a human donor with alopecia areata. This material consisted of CD4+ T cells sorted from blood, taken at week 0. The CDR3 sequence: CSVEPGGEETQYF. As DNA, the CDR3 is TGCAGCGTTGAGCCAGGGGGCGAAGAGACCCAGTACTTC.